The 25 T cell receptor beta chains listed next were all sequenced from one sample in a study of cytomegalovirus exposure and HLA in healthy donors. Researchers ran the PCR with 60 Vbeta and 13 Jbeta primers. The protocol was immunoSEQ multiplex PCR, while the TCRdb copy is restricted to in-frame clones and leaves out a portion. Of more than 110,000 clones listed, around 77% are singletons. Sequencing was done on a sample of PBMCs. The source of these receptors is a woman in her 50s in good health and CMV-seronegative.

The chain has TRBV7-9 and TRBJ1-2; no definite D call. V was trimmed by 5 bases and J by 8 bases, leaving 21 bases between them. This CDR3 has 15 residues. Germline V gene sequence: CDR1 SEHNR, CDR2 FQNEAQ (reference sequence). The CDR3 DNA is TGTGCCAGCAGCCCATCGTGGGGAGCTCCCCAGGGCTACACCTTC. Its protein is CASSPSWGAPQGYTF.

The chain carries TRBV6-5 and TRBJ1-1; 9 bases agree with TRBD1. The CDR3 totals 14 residues. Per the germline V gene, CDR1 is MNHEY and CDR2 is SVGAGI. V shed 7 bases, J shed 1 base, and the junction held 4 bases outside the gene matches. CDR3 DNA: TGTGCCAGCAATCCGGGACAGGGGAACACTGAAGCTTTCTTT. As protein: CASNPGQGNTEAFF.

The chain recombines TRBV18 with TRBJ2-2; 7 positions match TRBD2. Germline V gene lookup returns CDR1 KGHSH and CDR2 LQKENI. The CDR3 extends over 16 amino acids. Losses at the gene ends were 4 bases for V and 0 bases for J; bases not matched to a gene: 5. This chain's CDR3 is CASSLGGGANTGELFF. Here the CDR3 DNA reads TGTGCCAGCTCACTTGGCGGGGGAGCGAACACCGGGGAGCTGTTTTTT. Using reference TRBV18 and TRBJ2-2 for the parts outside the CDR3, the full variable domain is NAGVMQNPRHLVRRRGQEARLRCSPMKGHSHVYWYRQLPEEGLKFMVYLQKENIIDESGMPKERFSAEFPKEGPSILRIQQVVRGDSAAYFCASSLGGGANTGELFFGEGSRLTVL.

The chain carries TRBV7-2 and TRBJ1-1; the D is unclear. CDR3 length: 10 amino acids. Trimming shortened V by 5 bases and J by 9 bases, and 7 bases separated the two germline ends. Germline CDR1 is SGHTA and CDR2 is FQGNSA. CDR3 DNA sequence: TGTGCCAGCAGCCCTACTCAAGCTTTCTTT. It yields the protein CASSPTQAFF.

The chain carries TRBV6-5 and TRBJ1-6, with TRBD1 as a possible D gene (5 bases). The CDR3 covers 14 residues. The V end lost 5 bases, the J end lost 4 bases, and 9 bases lay between the germline ends. Germline V gene data show CDR1 as MNHEY and CDR2 as SVGAGI. The CDR3 region has the DNA TGTGCCAGCAGTACCGGACATTATAATTCACCCCTCCACTTT. Encoded protein: CASSTGHYNSPLHF.

This chain's CDR3 is CAISEDRSNEKLFF. For the CDR3, the DNA is TGTGCCATCAGTGAGGACAGGAGTAATGAAAAACTGTTTTTT. The chain combines TRBV10-3 with TRBJ1-4; possible D gene TRBD1, 6 bases. Germline lookup yields CDR1 ENHRY and CDR2 SYGVKD. The length of the CDR3 is 14 residues. Between the trimmed V and J ends, which lost 2 bases and 4 bases, there was a span of 8 bases.

The chain couples TRBV7-7 to TRBJ2-5; TRBD2 matches 12 bases. Germline V gives CDR1 SSHAT, CDR2 FNYEAQ (reference sequence). This CDR3 spans 14 amino acids. CDR3 DNA sequence: TGTGCTATCGATTCACTAGCGGGGGGCGGGACCCAGTACTTC. Encoded protein: CAIDSLAGGGTQYF.

The CDR3 DNA follows: TGTGCCAGCAGAGCAGGGACAGGGCCCCCTAACTATGGCTACACCTTC. It specifies CASRAGTGPPNYGYTF. This chain connects TRBV5-4 to TRBJ1-2; TRBD1 matches at 9 bases. The CDR3 is 16 amino acids. After removal of 5 bases from V and 0 bases from J, the junction contained 8 bases not matched to a gene. Germline V lookup: CDR1 SGHNT, CDR2 YYREEE (reference sequence).

This clone was observed once. One end of the junction does not line up with germline, which may come from a read error. The chain carries TRBV29-1 and TRBJ2-1; 7 positions match TRBD2. The germline V gene has CDR1 SQVTM and CDR2 ANQGSEA. CDR3 size: 13 residues. CDR3 loop: CSVGGRSNNKQFF. The CDR3 DNA sequence: TGCAGCGTCGGGGGGAGATCCAACAATAAGCAGTTCTTC.

The chain combines TRBV13 with TRBJ1-4; 8 bases match TRBD1. Germline assignment: CDR1 PRHDT and CDR2 FYEKMQ (reference sequence). The CDR3 contains 14 residues. The V gene end was trimmed by 5 bases and the J gene end by 6 bases; junction bases not matched to a gene: 5. CDR3 sequence reads: CASSRTGSDEKLFF. The CDR3 nucleotides are TGTGCCAGCAGCCGGACAGGGAGCGATGAAAAACTGTTTTTT. Combining the CDR3 with reference TRBV13 and TRBJ1-4 gives the whole variable domain AAGVIQSPRHLIKEKRETATLKCYPIPRHDTVYWYQQGPGQDPQFLISFYEKMQSDKGSIPDRFSAQQFSDYHSELNMSSLELGDSALYFCASSRTGSDEKLFFGSGTQLSVL.

V usage is TRBV7-8 and J usage is TRBJ1-4, with D possibly matching TRBD1 (6 bases). V was cut by 1 base and J by 0 bases, with 21 bases left in between. CDR3 length: 20 residues. CDR1 and CDR2 (germline): SGHVS, FQNEAQ. As DNA, the CDR3 is TGTGCCAGCAGCTTAGGGGTACGGGGGCGCGGGGGTCCAACTAATGAAAAACTGTTTTTT. Its protein is CASSLGVRGRGGPTNEKLFF.

The chain links TRBV4-3 to TRBJ1-1, with D possibly TRBD1 on 6 matching bases. There are 15 residues in the CDR3. Trimming pared 0 bases from V and 4 bases from J, leaving 12 bases between. Germline V gene lookup returns CDR1 LGHNA and CDR2 YSLEER. The CDR3 is CASSQDGGPGTEAFF. In nucleotides, the CDR3 is TGCGCCAGCAGCCAAGATGGGGGCCCAGGCACTGAAGCTTTCTTT.

The CDR3 here is CASRSQGAGNTIYF. The CDR3 nucleotides are TGCGCCAGCAGATCACAGGGGGCTGGAAACACCATATATTTT. This chain uses TRBV5-1 with TRBJ1-3, with 8 bases matching TRBD1. Germline loops: CDR1 SGHRS, CDR2 YFSETQ. V was pared by 5 bases and J by 2 bases, with 3 bases of the junction left unmatched. This CDR3 is built from 14 residues.

The J gene is TRBJ2-7, the V gene TRBV7-2; D is ambiguous. The V end was cut by 3 bases, the J end by 0 bases, with 9 bases between. Per germline, CDR1 SGHTA and CDR2 FQGNSA. This CDR3 contains 14 residues. The CDR3 nucleotides read TGTGCCAGCAGCTTCGAGACAATCTCCTACGAGCAGTACTTC. Its translation: CASSFETISYEQYF.

V is TRBV18 and J is TRBJ1-5, with D possibly being TRBD1 (5 bases). The CDR3 is 15 residues long. V was pared by 1 base and J by 4 bases, with 11 bases between. The germline gives CDR1 KGHSH, CDR2 LQKENI. The chain's CDR3 is CASSPLGRGNQPQHF. CDR3 sequence (DNA): TGTGCCAGCTCACCACTGGGAAGGGGTAATCAGCCCCAGCATTTT.

This sequence joins TRBV28 and TRBJ2-3, with D perhaps TRBD2 (6 bases). This CDR3 has 14 amino acids. Germline V lookup: CDR1 MDHEN, CDR2 SYDVKM. Trimming removed 1 base from V and 6 bases from J, with 11 bases in between. Written as DNA, the CDR3 is TGTGCCAGCAGTTTATTGGGGGGAATCGATACGCAGTATTTT. Protein: CASSLLGGIDTQYF. Full variable domain (rest looked up from reference TRBV28 and TRBJ2-3): DVKVTQSSRYLVKRTGEKVFLECVQDMDHENMFWYRQDPGLGLRLIYFSYDVKMKEKGDIPEGYSVSREKKERFSLILESASTNQTSMYLCASSLLGGIDTQYFGPGTRLTVL.

This chain links TRBV29-1 with TRBJ2-3; D gene ambiguous. The V gene's germline CDR1 is SQVTM and CDR2 ANQGSEA. Trimming cost V 3 bases and J 1 base, with 11 bases left between them. This CDR3 is built from 14 residues. The CDR3 here is CSVDRQIGTDTQYF. CDR3 nucleotides: TGCAGCGTTGACCGACAAATCGGCACAGATACGCAGTATTTT.

The chain couples TRBV6-6 to TRBJ1-1; D possibly corresponds to TRBD1 (6 bases). The CDR3 has 13 residues. Germline V gene data show CDR1 as MNHNY and CDR2 as SVGAGI (reference sequence). V was cut by 7 bases and J by 3 bases, with 12 bases left in between. CDR3 region: CASTGVRDTEAFF. As DNA, the CDR3 is TGTGCCAGCACAGGGGTCCGGGACACTGAAGCTTTCTTT.

V is TRBV6-5 and J is TRBJ2-5, with D unresolved. CDR1 and CDR2 (germline): MNHEY, SVGAGI. This CDR3 comprises 12 residues. V lost 7 bases and J 4 bases, leaving 10 bases between the germline ends. CDR3 coding DNA: TGTGCCAGCACAAGGTCGGGAGAGACCCAGTACTTC. Translation gives CASTRSGETQYF.

There are a few counts of this clone. The chain has TRBV4-3 and TRBJ2-3; D not resolved. The V end was cut by 0 bases, the J end by 4 bases, with 20 bases between. Germline V CDR1 and CDR2: LGHNA, YSLEER. This CDR3 region has 18 residues. In DNA, the CDR3 is TGCGCCAGCAGCCAAGATACTGTATTCGACTTGTATGCAGATACGCAGTATTTT. Amino acids: CASSQDTVFDLYADTQYF.

The genes are TRBV6-6 and TRBJ2-7, with D hard to call. Trimming cost V 0 bases and J 3 bases, with 12 bases left between them. CDR3 length: 15 amino acids. From germline, CDR1 is MNHNY and CDR2 SVGAGI (reference sequence). CDR3 nucleotides: TGTGCCAGCAGTTACTCGTCACAGATATACTACGAGCAGTACTTC. This gives the protein CASSYSSQIYYEQYF.

The chain employs TRBV28 and TRBJ1-4; maybe TRBD1 (6 bases). Germline V lookup: CDR1 MDHEN, CDR2 SYDVKM. The CDR3 has 13 amino acids. Between the trimmed V and J ends, which lost 6 bases and 7 bases, there was a span of 12 bases. The CDR3 nucleotides are TGTGCCAGCAGCCCTTTAGGGGGTGAAAAACTGTTTTTT. It translates to CASSPLGGEKLFF.

The rearrangement joins TRBV7-9 to TRBJ1-2; no definite D call. Trimming took 4 bases from V and 7 from J, leaving 16 bases between them. Germline CDR1 SEHNR, CDR2 FQNEAQ (reference sequence). The CDR3 is made up of 14 amino acids. CDR3 loop: CASSYTRSHPGYTF. The CDR3 DNA reads TGTGCCAGCAGCTATACCCGCAGTCATCCTGGCTACACCTTC. Looking up the rest from reference TRBV7-9 and TRBJ1-2 gives the full variable domain: DTGVSQNPRHKITKRGQNVTFRCDPISEHNRLYWYRQTLGQGPEFLTYFQNEAQLEKSRLLSDRFSAERPKGSFSTLEIQRTEQGDSAMYLCASSYTRSHPGYTFGSGTRLTVV.

This chain uses TRBV21-1 with TRBJ1-2; the tabulated D call, TRBD1, remains unverified against the DNA. TRBV21-1 is deemed a pseudogene. The CDR3 has 16 amino acids. CDR3 sequence: CASSKGRTRANYGYTF. As DNA, the CDR3 is TGTGCCAGCAGCAAAGGCCGGACCAGGGCCAACTATGGCTACACCTTC.

The chain uses TRBV7-3 and TRBJ2-2, with a possible D match to TRBD2 (6 bases). Trimming cost V 5 bases and J 1 base, with 14 bases left between them. This CDR3 has 16 residues. Looked up from germline, CDR1 is SGHTA and CDR2 is FQGTGA. The CDR3 reads CASSVADRENTGELFF. The CDR3, as DNA: TGTGCCAGCAGCGTAGCGGACCGGGAGAACACCGGGGAGCTGTTTTTT. Based on the CDR3 plus reference TRBV7-3 and TRBJ2-2, the full variable domain is GAGVSQTPSNKVTEKGKYVELRCDPISGHTALYWYRQSLGQGPEFLIYFQGTGAADDSGLPNDRFFAVRPEGSVSTLKIQRTERGDSAVYLCASSVADRENTGELFFGEGSRLTVL.